This T cell receptor (beta chain) was sequenced in a study of CD8 T cells in ankylosing spondylitis. Study-level results: A TCR beta motif made of several highly homologous variants seemed typical of ankylosing spondylitis blood. Reportedly, significant enrichment of disease-linked clones occurred in matched ankylosing spondylitis synovial fluid. In peripheral blood, disease-linked CD8+ clones occurred at relatively low frequencies.

Regarding this clonotype: Its antigen is as yet unknown.

J lost 7 bases, V lost 1 base, and 8 bases had no gene match. This CDR3 is 14 amino acids long. Germline V gene data show CDR1 as SQVTM and CDR2 as ANQGSEA. One entry per CDR3 protein results from TCRdb running MiXCR on the 5' RACE reads. The sample comprises roughly 160,000 distinct CDR3 sequences, just over 9.5% of which are singletons, and more than 12% rests with the top ten. Sequencing used blood, either unsorted or a sorted T cell fraction (not recorded which). V usage is TRBV29-1 and J usage is TRBJ2-7; the match to TRBD2 covers 9 bases. This TCR derives from a female donor with ankylosing spondylitis or in good health (not recorded which). The CDR3 loop is CSVEGAGGRREQYF. The CDR3 coding sequence is TGCAGCGTTGAAGGAGCGGGAGGCCGTCGGGAGCAGTACTTC.